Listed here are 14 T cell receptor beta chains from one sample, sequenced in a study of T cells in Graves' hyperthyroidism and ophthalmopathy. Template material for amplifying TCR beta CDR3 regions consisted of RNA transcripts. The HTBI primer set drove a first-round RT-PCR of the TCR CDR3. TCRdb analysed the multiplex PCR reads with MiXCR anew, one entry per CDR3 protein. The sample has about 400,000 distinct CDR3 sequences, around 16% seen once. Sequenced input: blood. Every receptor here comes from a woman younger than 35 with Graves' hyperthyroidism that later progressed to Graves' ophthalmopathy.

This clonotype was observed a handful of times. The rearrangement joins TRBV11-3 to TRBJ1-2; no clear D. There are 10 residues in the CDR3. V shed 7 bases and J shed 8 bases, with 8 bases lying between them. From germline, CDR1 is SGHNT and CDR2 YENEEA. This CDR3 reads CASTRGGYTF. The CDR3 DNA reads TGTGCCAGCACCAGAGGGGGCTACACCTTC.

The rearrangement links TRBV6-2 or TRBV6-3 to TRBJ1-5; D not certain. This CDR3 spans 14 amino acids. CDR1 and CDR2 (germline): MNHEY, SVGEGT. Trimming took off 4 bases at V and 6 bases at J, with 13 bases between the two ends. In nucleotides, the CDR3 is TGTGCCAGCAGTTCGTCGGGGTATGCTCAGCCCCAGCATTTT. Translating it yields CASSSSGYAQPQHF.

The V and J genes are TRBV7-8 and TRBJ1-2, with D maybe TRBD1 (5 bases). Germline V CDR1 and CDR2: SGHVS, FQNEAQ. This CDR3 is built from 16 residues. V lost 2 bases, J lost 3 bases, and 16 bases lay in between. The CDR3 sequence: CASSLRWDGGHYGYTF. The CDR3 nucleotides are TGTGCCAGCAGCTTAAGGTGGGATGGGGGACACTATGGCTACACCTTC.

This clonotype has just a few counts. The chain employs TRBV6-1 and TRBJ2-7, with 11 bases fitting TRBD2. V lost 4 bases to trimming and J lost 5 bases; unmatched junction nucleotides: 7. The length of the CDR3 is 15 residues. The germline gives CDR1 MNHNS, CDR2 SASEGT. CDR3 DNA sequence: TGTGCCAGCAGTGCCACTAGCGGGAGTTACGACGAGCAGTACTTC. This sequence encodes CASSATSGSYDEQYF.

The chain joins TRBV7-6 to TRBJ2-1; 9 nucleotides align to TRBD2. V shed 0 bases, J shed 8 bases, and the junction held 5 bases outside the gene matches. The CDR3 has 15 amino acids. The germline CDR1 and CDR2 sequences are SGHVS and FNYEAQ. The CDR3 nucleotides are TGTGCCAGCAGCTTAGCGGCGGGAGGGTGGGATGAGCAGTTCTTC. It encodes CASSLAAGGWDEQFF.

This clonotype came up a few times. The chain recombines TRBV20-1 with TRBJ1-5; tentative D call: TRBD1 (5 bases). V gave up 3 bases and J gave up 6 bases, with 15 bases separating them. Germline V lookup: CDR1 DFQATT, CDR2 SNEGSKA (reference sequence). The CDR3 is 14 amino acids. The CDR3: CSASGGDAGQPQHF. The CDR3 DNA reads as TGCAGTGCTAGTGGAGGGGACGCGGGTCAGCCCCAGCATTTT.

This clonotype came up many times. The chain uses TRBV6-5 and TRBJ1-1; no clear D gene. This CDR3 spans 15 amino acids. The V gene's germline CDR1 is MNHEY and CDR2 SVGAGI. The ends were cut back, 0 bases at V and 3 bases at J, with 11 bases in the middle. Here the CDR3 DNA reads TGTGCCAGCAGTTACTCGATGAGTGGGGACACTGAAGCTTTCTTT. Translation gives CASSYSMSGDTEAFF.

CDR3 region: CSARVAGVDTGELFF. CDR3 coding DNA: TGCAGTGCTAGGGTGGCAGGGGTAGATACCGGGGAGCTGTTTTTT. The chain links TRBV20-1 to TRBJ2-2, with D possibly being TRBD1 (6 bases). Germline V gene sequence: CDR1 DFQATT, CDR2 SNEGSKA (reference sequence). Trimming took 3 bases from V and 5 from J, leaving 16 bases between them. The length of the CDR3 is 15 residues.

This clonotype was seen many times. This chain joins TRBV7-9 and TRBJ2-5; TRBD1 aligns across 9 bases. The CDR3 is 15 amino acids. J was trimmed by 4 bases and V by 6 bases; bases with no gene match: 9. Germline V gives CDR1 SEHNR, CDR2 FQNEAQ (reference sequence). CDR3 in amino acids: CASRYGTGMGETQYF. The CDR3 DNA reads TGTGCCAGCAGATATGGGACAGGGATGGGAGAGACCCAGTACTTC. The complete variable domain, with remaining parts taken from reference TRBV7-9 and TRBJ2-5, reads DTGVSQNPRHKITKRGQNVTFRCDPISEHNRLYWYRQTLGQGPEFLTYFQNEAQLEKSRLLSDRFSAERPKGSFSTLEIQRTEQGDSAMYLCASRYGTGMGETQYFGPGTRLLVL.

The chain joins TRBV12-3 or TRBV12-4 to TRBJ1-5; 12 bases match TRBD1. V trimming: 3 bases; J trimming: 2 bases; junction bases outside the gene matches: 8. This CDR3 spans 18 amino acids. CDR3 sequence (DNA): TGTGCCAGCAGTTTCGCAGGGACAGGGGGCCGCGGCAATCAGCCCCAGCATTTT. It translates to CASSFAGTGGRGNQPQHF.

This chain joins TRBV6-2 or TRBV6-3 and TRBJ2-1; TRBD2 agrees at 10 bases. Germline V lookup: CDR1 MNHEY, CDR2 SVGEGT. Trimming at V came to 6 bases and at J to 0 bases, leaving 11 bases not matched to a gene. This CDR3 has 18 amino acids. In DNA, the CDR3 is TGTGCCAGCAGACTAACCGGGGCTAGCGGGAGCTCCTACAATGAGCAGTTCTTC. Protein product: CASRLTGASGSSYNEQFF.

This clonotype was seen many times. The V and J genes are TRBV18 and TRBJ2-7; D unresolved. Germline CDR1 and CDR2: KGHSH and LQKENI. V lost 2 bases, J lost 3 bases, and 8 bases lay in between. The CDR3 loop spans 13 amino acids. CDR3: CASSPTRVYEQYF. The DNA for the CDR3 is TGTGCCAGCTCACCAACCAGAGTCTACGAGCAGTACTTC.

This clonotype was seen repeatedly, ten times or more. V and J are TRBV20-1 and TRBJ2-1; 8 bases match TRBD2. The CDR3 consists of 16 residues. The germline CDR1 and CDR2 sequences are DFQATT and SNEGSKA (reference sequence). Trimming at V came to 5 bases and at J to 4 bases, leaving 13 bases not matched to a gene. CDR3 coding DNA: TGCAGTGCTCGTTCCGGGTCAGCGGGAGTTTACAATGAGCAGTTCTTC. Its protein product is CSARSGSAGVYNEQFF.

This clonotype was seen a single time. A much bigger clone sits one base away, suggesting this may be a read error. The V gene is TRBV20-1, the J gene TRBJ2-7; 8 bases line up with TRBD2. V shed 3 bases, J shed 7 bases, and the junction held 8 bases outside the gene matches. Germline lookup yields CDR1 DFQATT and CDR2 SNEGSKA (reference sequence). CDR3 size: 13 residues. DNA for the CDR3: TGCAGTGCTAGGCAGGTTAGCGGGATAGAGCAGTACTTC. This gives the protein CSARQVSGIEQYF.